One and the same sample provided the 27 T cell receptor beta chains below, sequenced in a study of graft-versus-host responses after intestinal transplantation. No antigens are known for them. TCRdb keeps only in-frame clones here, not all; method: immunoSEQ multiplex PCR. The table has roughly 92,000 clones, 88% seen once. Sequencing was performed on unstimulated CD4+ T cells sorted from spleen or lymph node cells, taken before transplant. The receptors stem from a human donor who was the organ donor for an intestinal transplant.

The rearrangement uses TRBV30 and TRBJ1-1, with 7 bases identical to TRBD1. The CDR3 covers 14 residues. The V segment lost 2 bases and the J segment 5 bases; nucleotides outside the gene matches: 8. The germline V gene encodes CDR1 GTSNPN and CDR2 SVGIG (reference sequence). This CDR3 is CAWSPRGRGTEAFF. The CDR3 DNA sequence: TGTGCCTGGAGTCCAAGGGGGCGAGGAACTGAAGCTTTCTTT. The full variable domain, its missing parts supplied by reference TRBV30 and TRBJ1-1, is SQTIHQWPATLVQPVGSPLSLECTVEGTSNPNLYWYRQAAGRGLQLLFYSVGIGQISSEVPQNLSASRPQDRQFILSSKKLLLSDSGFYLCAWSPRGRGTEAFFGQGTRLTVV.

The J gene is TRBJ2-3, the V gene TRBV19; D might be TRBD1 (5 bases). Germline values: CDR1 LNHDA, CDR2 SQIVND (reference sequence). V was cut by 2 bases and J by 4 bases, with 13 bases left in between. This CDR3 has 15 amino acids. The CDR3 DNA reads TGTGCCAGTAGTATATGGGCAGGGCGCGCAGATACGCAGTATTTT. Amino acids: CASSIWAGRADTQYF.

The chain recombines TRBV19 with TRBJ2-7; the match to TRBD2 covers 12 bases. Per the germline V gene, CDR1 is LNHDA and CDR2 is SQIVND (reference sequence). The ends lost 5 bases at V and 4 bases at J; junction bases unmatched: 6. CDR3 size: 15 residues. The CDR3 DNA sequence: TGTGCCAGTAGTGTACTAGCGGGAGGAAGTTACGAGCAGTACTTC. It translates to CASSVLAGGSYEQYF.

The chain has TRBV2 and TRBJ2-5; 12 bases map to TRBD2. The ends lost 6 bases at V and 4 bases at J; junction bases unmatched: 6. CDR1 and CDR2 (germline): SNHLY, FYNNEI. This CDR3 has 15 residues. Here the CDR3 DNA reads TGTGCCAGCAGCCCTAGCGGGAGGGATCCAGAGACCCAGTACTTC. It translates to CASSPSGRDPETQYF.

This clone was picked up one time. This sequence joins TRBV7-3 and TRBJ2-7; perhaps TRBD2 as D (6 bases). V was clipped by 1 base and J by 6 bases, with 10 bases between them. Looked up from germline, CDR1 is SGHTA and CDR2 is FQGTGA. CDR3 length equals 13 residues. In nucleotides, the CDR3 is TGTGCCAGCAGCTTAATTAGCGGAGGCGAGCAGTACTTC. This translates into CASSLISGGEQYF. Based on the CDR3 plus reference TRBV7-3 and TRBJ2-7, the full variable domain is GAGVSQTPSNKVTEKGKYVELRCDPISGHTALYWYRQSLGQGPEFLIYFQGTGAADDSGLPNDRFFAVRPEGSVSTLKIQRTERGDSAVYLCASSLISGGEQYFGPGTRLTVT.

This rearrangement joins TRBV27 to TRBJ2-3, with D perhaps matching TRBD2 (5 bases). There are 14 residues in the CDR3. The V end lost 6 bases, the J end lost 1 base, and 11 bases lay between the germline ends. The V gene's germline CDR1 is MNHEY and CDR2 SMNVEV (reference sequence). CDR3 bases: TGTGCCAGCAGGCCCGGACTTCGCACAGATACGCAGTATTTT. Its protein is CASRPGLRTDTQYF.

This chain uses TRBV9 with TRBJ2-1; TRBD2 aligns across 8 bases. Germline V CDR1 and CDR2: SGDLS, YYNGEE. The CDR3 length is 14 residues. V dropped 4 bases and J dropped 5; count of bases not matched to a gene: 5. CDR3 in amino acids: CASSPRLANNEQFF. The CDR3 DNA reads TGTGCCAGCAGCCCGCGACTAGCGAACAATGAGCAGTTCTTC.

The CDR3 here is CASSLQGGGNTIYF. The CDR3 DNA is TGTGCCAGCAGCTTACAGGGGGGCGGAAACACCATATATTTT. The chain combines TRBV7-9 with TRBJ1-3; 7 bases line up with TRBD1. The CDR3 totals 14 residues. The trim removed 2 bases at V and 4 bases at J, leaving 2 bases unmatched. In germline, CDR1 is SEHNR, CDR2 FQNEAQ (reference sequence).

The rearrangement links TRBV4-3 to TRBJ1-2; 7 positions agree with TRBD1. CDR1 and CDR2 (germline): LGHNA, YSLEER. J gave up 6 bases and V 2 bases, and 18 bases lay outside the gene matches. The CDR3 has 18 amino acids. This chain's CDR3 is CASSQRVLRGLRGDGYTF. CDR3 coding DNA: TGCGCCAGCAGCCAACGTGTGCTTAGGGGGCTCCGGGGCGATGGCTACACCTTC.

The chain carries TRBV7-9 and TRBJ2-1; TRBD2 agrees at 9 bases. Trimming at V came to 3 bases and at J to 8 bases, leaving 20 bases not matched to a gene. CDR1 SEHNR and CDR2 FQNEAQ come from the germline V gene (reference sequence). The CDR3 has 19 amino acids. The CDR3 DNA reads as TGTGCCAGCAGCTTCGTTGTTACGGGGGTTAGCGGGAGTTTCTATGAGCAGTTCTTC. Amino acid sequence: CASSFVVTGVSGSFYEQFF.

The chain uses TRBV4-3 and TRBJ1-5; D remains unclear. V was pared by 0 bases and J by 3 bases, with 12 bases between. The length of the CDR3 is 16 residues. Germline V gene sequence: CDR1 LGHNA, CDR2 YSLEER. The CDR3 sequence: CASSQDLQPYNQPQHF. The DNA of the CDR3 is TGCGCCAGCAGCCAAGATCTACAGCCGTACAATCAGCCCCAGCATTTT.

This rearrangement joins TRBV6-6 to TRBJ1-1; 8 bases align to TRBD1. V shed 4 bases and J 0 bases; nucleotides not matched to a gene: 7. The CDR3 extends over 16 amino acids. Germline CDR1 and CDR2: MNHNY and SVGAGI (reference sequence). CDR3 sequence (DNA): TGTGCCAGCAGTTCCGGGGACAGGTACTTGAACACTGAAGCTTTCTTT. This gives the protein CASSSGDRYLNTEAFF.

This clone has just one count. The J gene is TRBJ2-7, the V gene TRBV7-9; TRBD2 matches 7 bases. The CDR3 runs to 15 residues. Losses at the gene ends were 5 bases for V and 5 bases for J; bases not matched to a gene: 12. Germline CDR1 and CDR2: SEHNR and FQNEAQ (reference sequence). The CDR3 DNA reads as TGTGCCAGCAGCCCCCGACTAGCTTTTCAGGACGAGCAGTACTTC. The encoded protein is CASSPRLAFQDEQYF.

This chain links TRBV19 with TRBJ1-1, with D hard to call. Germline lookup yields CDR1 LNHDA and CDR2 SQIVND (reference sequence). This CDR3 contains 14 residues. V lost 3 bases to trimming and J lost 1 base, with 9 bases between them. CDR3 in DNA: TGTGCCAGTAGTATCCCGGGATCGAACACTGAAGCTTTCTTT. This gives the protein CASSIPGSNTEAFF.

The V and J genes are TRBV2 and TRBJ1-2; 7 bases line up with TRBD1. The length of the CDR3 is 14 residues. V lost 6 bases and J lost 3; bases outside the gene matches: 7. CDR1 is SNHLY, CDR2 FYNNEI, per germline. Here the CDR3 reads CASRSLGTDYGYTF. As DNA, the CDR3 is TGTGCCAGCAGGTCCCTAGGGACAGACTATGGCTACACCTTC.

Turning to this clone: Other nucleotide sequences in the sample specify the same CDR3. This chain uses TRBV7-6 with TRBJ2-2; 8 bases align to TRBD1. The junction had 5 bases not matched to a gene; V was cut back by 5 bases and J by 3 bases. The CDR3 length is 15 residues. CDR1 is SGHVS and CDR2 is FNYEAQ in the germline V gene. CDR3 region: CASSPPTGDTGELFF. The CDR3 coding sequence is TGTGCCAGCAGCCCCCCGACAGGGGACACCGGGGAGCTGTTTTTT.

The V and J genes are TRBV6-6 and TRBJ2-7, with a weak D call TRBD1 (6 bases). Germline V gene lookup returns CDR1 MNHNY and CDR2 SVGAGI (reference sequence). The CDR3 length is 14 residues. V dropped 2 bases and J dropped 1 base, with 9 bases sitting between them. CDR3 residues: CASSYLDRSYEQYF. CDR3 nucleotide sequence: TGTGCCAGCAGTTACCTGGACAGATCCTACGAGCAGTACTTC.

The genes are TRBV28 and TRBJ2-7; 13 bases are a match to TRBD2. The CDR3 covers 17 residues. Germline values: CDR1 MDHEN, CDR2 SYDVKM. V was pared by 3 bases and J by 4 bases, with 9 bases of the junction left unmatched. DNA for the CDR3: TGTGCCAGCAGTTTTGGCCGACTAGCGGGAGGTCAGTACGAGCAGTACTTC. Translation gives CASSFGRLAGGQYEQYF.

The J gene is TRBJ1-5, the V gene TRBV4-1; D possibly corresponds to TRBD1 (5 bases). Germline lookup yields CDR1 MGHRA and CDR2 YSYEKL. This CDR3 is built from 17 residues. V lost 2 bases and J 6 bases, leaving 20 bases between the germline ends. DNA of the CDR3: TGCGCCAGCAGCCAAAGTAGGGTCGGGGGGAAAGGTCAGCCCCAGCATTTT. This gives the protein CASSQSRVGGKGQPQHF.

The chain uses TRBV5-4 and TRBJ2-1, with 8 bases that match TRBD2. This CDR3 spans 16 amino acids. Per germline, CDR1 SGHNT and CDR2 YYREEE (reference sequence). Trimming at V came to 4 bases and at J to 0 bases, leaving 6 bases not matched to a gene. The CDR3 protein is CASSPSGRDSYNEQFF. CDR3 bases: TGTGCCAGCAGCCCGAGCGGGAGAGACTCCTACAATGAGCAGTTCTTC. The entire variable domain, with the rest obtained from reference TRBV5-4 and TRBJ2-1, is as follows: ETGVTQSPTHLIKTRGQQVTLRCSSQSGHNTVSWYQQALGQGPQFIFQYYREEENGRGNFPPRFSGLQFPNYSSELNVNALELDDSALYLCASSPSGRDSYNEQFFGPGTRLTVL.

This chain connects TRBV7-8 to TRBJ1-2, with D possibly TRBD1 on 5 matching bases. Trimming shortened V by 7 bases and J by 4 bases, and 16 bases separated the two germline ends. The CDR3 totals 14 residues. CDR1 and CDR2 from the germline V gene are SGHVS and FQNEAQ. Here the CDR3 reads CASTKERQSYGYTF. The CDR3 region has the DNA TGTGCCAGCACAAAGGAACGACAGTCCTATGGCTACACCTTC.

The chain links TRBV7-2 to TRBJ2-7; a possible D gene is TRBD2 (5 bases). Germline V gives CDR1 SGHTA, CDR2 FQGNSA. V gave up 1 base and J gave up 3 bases, with 7 bases separating them. This CDR3 has 13 amino acids. CDR3 in amino acids: CASSLGRVYEQYF. The CDR3 nucleotides are TGTGCCAGCAGCTTAGGGCGGGTCTACGAGCAGTACTTC.

The rearrangement uses TRBV2 and TRBJ2-5, with 14 bases that match TRBD2. The germline V gene has CDR1 SNHLY and CDR2 FYNNEI. This CDR3 spans 14 amino acids. V was pared by 6 bases and J by 7 bases, with 4 bases of the junction left unmatched. The DNA for the CDR3 is TGTGCCAGCAGGGGACTAGCGGGAGTAGGGACCCAGTACTTC. It yields the protein CASRGLAGVGTQYF.

V usage is TRBV6-1 and J usage is TRBJ2-1; 11 nucleotides align to TRBD2. Trimming took 2 bases from V and 6 from J; bases not matched to a gene: 6. This CDR3 has 16 residues. Per germline, CDR1 MNHNS and CDR2 SASEGT. The CDR3 DNA sequence: TGTGCCAGCAGTGAAAGTCGGGGACTAGCGGCCAATGAGCAGTTCTTC. This gives the protein CASSESRGLAANEQFF.

This chain links TRBV5-4 with TRBJ1-2; D gene ambiguous. Trimming cost V 4 bases and J 0 bases, with 16 bases left between them. The CDR3 runs to 16 residues. CDR1 is SGHNT and CDR2 is YYREEE in the germline V gene (reference sequence). The DNA of the CDR3 is TGTGCCAGCAGCCCGGACTTAGGGAGAGCTAACTATGGCTACACCTTC. Protein sequence: CASSPDLGRANYGYTF.

The chain carries TRBV19 and TRBJ2-5; TRBD1 aligns across 8 bases. In germline, CDR1 is LNHDA, CDR2 SQIVND (reference sequence). J was trimmed by 2 bases and V by 6 bases; bases with no gene match: 8. The CDR3 runs to 15 residues. Here the CDR3 DNA reads TGTGCCAGTAGGCAAGAAGGGACAGGACAAGAGACCCAGTACTTC. It translates to CASRQEGTGQETQYF.

The genes are TRBV6-4 and TRBJ2-1; 12 nucleotides agree with TRBD2. The CDR3 contains 15 residues. Germline CDR1 MRHNA, CDR2 SNTAGT. V was pared by 2 bases and J by 8 bases, with 4 bases of the junction left unmatched. CDR3 in amino acids: CASSDRTSGIDEQFF. The DNA of the CDR3 is TGTGCCAGCAGTGACCGGACTAGCGGGATAGATGAGCAGTTCTTC.